The 14 T cell receptor beta chains listed next were all sequenced from one sample in a study of identical twins. In TCRdb, the 5' RACE reads were re-called with MiXCR into one record per CDR3 protein. The sample records hundreds of thousands of distinct CDR3 sequences, 15% to 20% being singletons. The same sample was also studied in work on T cells expressing NK-cell markers.

Sequencing was carried out using PBMCs. Receptors originate from a woman aged 18-35 years in good health.

A few counts support this clonotype. The gene calls are TRBV5-6 and TRBJ1-5; the D gene is possibly TRBD1 (5 bases). The V and J ends lost 6 bases and 7 bases respectively, with 17 bases between them. Germline V lookup: CDR1 SGHDT, CDR2 YYEEEE. CDR3 size: 14 residues. CDR3 in DNA: TGTGCCAGCACCTGGGGGACTGGGGACCAGCCCCAGCATTTT. It yields the protein CASTWGTGDQPQHF.

There are a few counts of this clonotype. This rearrangement joins TRBV10-3 to TRBJ2-7; 8 bases align to TRBD1. V gave up 9 bases and J gave up 7 bases; unmatched junction bases: 14. The length of the CDR3 is 14 residues. Germline V lookup: CDR1 ENHRY, CDR2 SYGVKD. CDR3 loop: CAMGKPQGDGEQYF. The CDR3 region has the DNA TGTGCCATGGGGAAACCACAGGGGGACGGGGAGCAGTACTTC.

This clonotype turned up a few times. The chain has TRBV20-1 and TRBJ1-2; D not resolved. This CDR3 contains 13 residues. CDR1 and CDR2 from the germline V gene are DFQATT and SNEGSKA (reference sequence). V was pared by 1 base and J by 1 base, with 7 bases between. CDR3 amino acids: CSARGQLNYGYTF. CDR3 DNA sequence: TGCAGTGCTAGAGGGCAGCTTAACTATGGCTACACCTTC.

The chain has TRBV10-3 and TRBJ1-2, with 7 bases matching TRBD1. CDR3 length: 13 residues. V was clipped by 8 bases and J by 7 bases; unmatched bases: 10. CDR1 is ENHRY, CDR2 SYGVKD, per germline. In nucleotides, the CDR3 is TGTGCCATCGGGTTGGACAGGTTAAGTGGCTACACCTTC. This encodes CAIGLDRLSGYTF.

The chain is built from TRBV7-9 and TRBJ1-3; maybe TRBD1 (6 bases). CDR1 and CDR2 (germline): SEHNR, FQNEAQ (reference sequence). V was clipped by 1 base and J by 4 bases, with 8 bases between them. CDR3 length equals 14 residues. This CDR3 reads CASSLVGGGNTIYF. CDR3 DNA sequence: TGTGCCAGCAGCTTAGTCGGGGGCGGAAACACCATATATTTT.

There are a few counts of this clonotype. V usage is TRBV2 and J usage is TRBJ2-1, with 8 bases aligning to TRBD1. The J segment lost 4 bases and the V segment lost 7 bases, leaving 6 bases of the junction unmatched. The CDR3 has 14 amino acids. Germline CDR1 SNHLY, CDR2 FYNNEI. The CDR3 protein is CASNAGGGYNEQFF. In DNA, the CDR3 is TGTGCCAGCAACGCAGGGGGCGGGTACAATGAGCAGTTCTTC.

The rearrangement links TRBV20-1 to TRBJ2-2, with 7 positions matching TRBD1. CDR3 length: 15 amino acids. Per germline, CDR1 DFQATT and CDR2 SNEGSKA (reference sequence). V lost 6 bases to trimming and J lost 3 bases; unmatched junction nucleotides: 10. The CDR3 spells CSASDRVKDTGELFF. The CDR3 DNA is TGCAGTGCGTCCGACAGGGTGAAGGACACCGGGGAGCTGTTTTTT.

The chain combines TRBV5-1 with TRBJ2-1; D is unresolved. The CDR3 consists of 14 residues. Trimming left V 0 bases short and J 3 bases short, with 7 bases between. The germline gives CDR1 SGHRS, CDR2 YFSETQ. CDR3 amino acids: CASSLGRNYNEQFF. The CDR3 coding sequence is TGCGCCAGCAGCTTGGGTCGAAACTACAATGAGCAGTTCTTC.

The DNA for the CDR3 is TGCGCCAGCAGCTTCACAGCGGGGGTTCTCCAAGAGACCCAGTACTTC. Residues: CASSFTAGVLQETQYF. The V call is TRBV5-1, the J call TRBJ2-5; 8 nucleotides agree with TRBD2. The trim removed 2 bases at V and 1 base at J, leaving 7 bases unmatched. Germline CDR1 reads SGHRS; CDR2 reads YFSETQ. The CDR3 sequence is 16 residues long.

This clonotype was picked up a small number of times. The gene calls are TRBV6-1 and TRBJ1-3; D ambiguous. V lost 5 bases, J lost 5 bases, and 19 bases lay in between. The CDR3 totals 16 residues. The germline CDR1 and CDR2 sequences are MNHNS and SASEGT. The CDR3 DNA follows: TGTGCCAGCAGTCCCATGGGCCGCCACCTAAGAAACACCATATATTTT. As protein: CASSPMGRHLRNTIYF.

For this clonotype: Its ends do not fully match the called genes, so a read error is possible. The V gene is TRBV7-9, the J gene TRBJ2-7; D is possibly TRBD1 (5 bases). CDR1 and CDR2 (germline): SEHNR, FQNEAQ (reference sequence). There are 11 residues in the CDR3. CDR3 nucleotides: TGTGCCAGCAGCAGTGACAGCCATCGATATTTC. Its translation is CASSSDSHRYF.

The chain links TRBV6-1 to TRBJ2-5, with TRBD1 identical over 9 bases. V was pared by 8 bases and J by 9 bases, with 16 bases of the junction left unmatched. Germline values: CDR1 MNHNS, CDR2 SASEGT. The CDR3 loop spans 15 amino acids. The CDR3 DNA reads TGTGCCAGCGGGTTCACAGGGGGCTCAGGCGGGGCCCAGTACTTC. This translates into CASGFTGGSGGAQYF.

The chain couples TRBV7-2 to TRBJ2-1; perhaps TRBD1 as D (6 bases). V lost 0 bases to trimming and J lost 2 bases, with 11 bases between them. The germline V gene encodes CDR1 SGHTA and CDR2 FQGNSA. This CDR3 comprises 16 residues. CDR3 in DNA: TGTGCCAGCAGCTTAGCGCCGCCAGGGGCCTACAATGAGCAGTTCTTC. Protein product: CASSLAPPGAYNEQFF.

The rearrangement links TRBV29-1 to TRBJ1-1, with D unclear. V lost 2 bases and J lost 1, with 8 bases in between. In germline, CDR1 is SQVTM, CDR2 ANQGSEA. The CDR3 is made up of 13 amino acids. This CDR3 is CSVEIRRNTEAFF. For the CDR3, the DNA is TGCAGCGTTGAAATAAGGCGGAACACTGAAGCTTTCTTT. The complete variable domain, with remaining parts taken from reference TRBV29-1 and TRBJ1-1, reads SAVISQKPSRDICQRGTSLTIQCQVDSQVTMMFWYRQQPGQSLTLIATANQGSEATYESGFVIDKFPISRPNLTFSTLTVSNMSPEDSSIYLCSVEIRRNTEAFFGQGTRLTVV.